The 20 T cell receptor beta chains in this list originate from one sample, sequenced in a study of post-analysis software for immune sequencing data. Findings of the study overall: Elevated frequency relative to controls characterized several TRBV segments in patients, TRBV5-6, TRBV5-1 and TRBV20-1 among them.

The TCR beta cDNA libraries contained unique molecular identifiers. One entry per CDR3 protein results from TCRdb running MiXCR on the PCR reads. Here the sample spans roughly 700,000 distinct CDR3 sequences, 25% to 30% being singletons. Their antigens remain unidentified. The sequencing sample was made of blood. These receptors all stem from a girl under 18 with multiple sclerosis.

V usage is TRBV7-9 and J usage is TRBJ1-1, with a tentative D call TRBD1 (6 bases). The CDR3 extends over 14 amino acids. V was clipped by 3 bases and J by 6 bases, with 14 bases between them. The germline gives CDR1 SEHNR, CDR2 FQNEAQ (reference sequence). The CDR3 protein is CASSFLSPGAEAFF. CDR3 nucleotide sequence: TGTGCCAGCAGCTTCCTCTCTCCAGGGGCTGAAGCTTTCTTT.

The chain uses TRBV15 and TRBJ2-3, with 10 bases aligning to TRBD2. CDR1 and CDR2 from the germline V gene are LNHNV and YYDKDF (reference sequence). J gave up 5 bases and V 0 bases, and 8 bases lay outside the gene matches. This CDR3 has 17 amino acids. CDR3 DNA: TGTGCCACCAGCAGAGATCGGCTAGCGGGAGTCAGAGATACGCAGTATTTT. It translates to CATSRDRLAGVRDTQYF.

This CDR3 is CASSYSVGGSPLHF. The CDR3, as DNA: TGTGCCAGCAGTTACTCAGTAGGCGGGTCACCCCTCCACTTT. The rearrangement joins TRBV6-5 to TRBJ1-6; D ambiguous. In germline, CDR1 is MNHEY, CDR2 SVGAGI. This CDR3 is 14 amino acids long. V gave up 0 bases and J gave up 10 bases, with 10 bases separating them.

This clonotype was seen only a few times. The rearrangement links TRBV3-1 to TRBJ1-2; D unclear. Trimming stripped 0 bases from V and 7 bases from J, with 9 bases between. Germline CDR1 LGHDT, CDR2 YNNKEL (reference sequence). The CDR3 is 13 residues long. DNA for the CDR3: TGTGCCAGCAGCCAAGAATTCGTAGTTGGCTACACCTTC. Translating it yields CASSQEFVVGYTF.

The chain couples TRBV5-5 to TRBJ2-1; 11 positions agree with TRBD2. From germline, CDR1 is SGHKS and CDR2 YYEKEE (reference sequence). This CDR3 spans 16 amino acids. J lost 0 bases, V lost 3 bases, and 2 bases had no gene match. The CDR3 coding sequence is TGTGCCAGCAGCTGGGGACTAGCGGCCTCCTACAATGAGCAGTTCTTC. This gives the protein CASSWGLAASYNEQFF.

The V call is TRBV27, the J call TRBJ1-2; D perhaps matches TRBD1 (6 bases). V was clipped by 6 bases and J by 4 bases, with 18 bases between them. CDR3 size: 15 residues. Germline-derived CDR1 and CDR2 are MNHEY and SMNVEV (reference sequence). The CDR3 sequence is CASSPGYRDGYGYTF. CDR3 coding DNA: TGTGCCAGCAGCCCGGGGTACAGGGATGGCTATGGCTACACCTTC.

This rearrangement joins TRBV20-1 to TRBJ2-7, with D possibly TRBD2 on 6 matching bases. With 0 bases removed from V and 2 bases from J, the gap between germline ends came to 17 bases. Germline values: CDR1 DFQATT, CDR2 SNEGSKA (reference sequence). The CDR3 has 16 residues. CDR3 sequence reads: CSARDLGGTLPYEQYF. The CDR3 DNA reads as TGCAGTGCTAGAGATCTAGGCGGGACCCTTCCCTACGAGCAGTACTTC.

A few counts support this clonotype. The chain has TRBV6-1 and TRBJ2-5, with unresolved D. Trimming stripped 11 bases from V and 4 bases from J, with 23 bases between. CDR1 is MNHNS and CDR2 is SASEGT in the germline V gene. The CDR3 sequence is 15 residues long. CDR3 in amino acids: CAVTRTSDPLETQYF. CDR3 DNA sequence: TGTGCCGTAACAAGGACGTCTGACCCCCTAGAGACCCAGTACTTC.

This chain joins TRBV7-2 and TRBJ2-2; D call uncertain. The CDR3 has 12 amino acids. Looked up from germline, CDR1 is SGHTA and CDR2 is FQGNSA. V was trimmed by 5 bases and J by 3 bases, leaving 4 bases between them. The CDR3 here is CASSRYTGELFF. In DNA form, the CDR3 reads TGTGCCAGCAGCCGATACACCGGGGAGCTGTTTTTT.

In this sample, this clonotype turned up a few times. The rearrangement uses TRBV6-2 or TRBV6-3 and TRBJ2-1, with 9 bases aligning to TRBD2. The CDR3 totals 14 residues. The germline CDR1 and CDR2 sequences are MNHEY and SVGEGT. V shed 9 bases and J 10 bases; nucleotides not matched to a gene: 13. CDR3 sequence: CASRLAAGSREQFF. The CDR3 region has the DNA TGTGCCAGTCGACTAGCGGCGGGGAGCAGGGAGCAGTTCTTC.

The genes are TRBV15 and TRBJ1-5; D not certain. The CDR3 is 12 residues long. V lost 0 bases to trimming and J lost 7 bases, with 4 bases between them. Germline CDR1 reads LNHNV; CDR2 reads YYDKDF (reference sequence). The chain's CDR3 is CATSREDQPQHF. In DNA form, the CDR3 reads TGTGCCACCAGCAGAGAGGACCAGCCCCAGCATTTT.

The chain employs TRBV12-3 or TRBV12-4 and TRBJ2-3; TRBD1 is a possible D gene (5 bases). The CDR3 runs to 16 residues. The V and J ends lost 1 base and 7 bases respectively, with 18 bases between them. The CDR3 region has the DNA TGTGCCAGCAGTTTAGGGGGCAGAATAAGCCCGAATACGCAGTATTTT. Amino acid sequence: CASSLGGRISPNTQYF.

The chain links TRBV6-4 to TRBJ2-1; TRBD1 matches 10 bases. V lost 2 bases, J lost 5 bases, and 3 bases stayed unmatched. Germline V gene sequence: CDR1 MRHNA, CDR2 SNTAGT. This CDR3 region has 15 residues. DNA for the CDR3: TGTGCCAGCAGTGACGGGACAGGGGCAAACAATGAGCAGTTCTTC. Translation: CASSDGTGANNEQFF.

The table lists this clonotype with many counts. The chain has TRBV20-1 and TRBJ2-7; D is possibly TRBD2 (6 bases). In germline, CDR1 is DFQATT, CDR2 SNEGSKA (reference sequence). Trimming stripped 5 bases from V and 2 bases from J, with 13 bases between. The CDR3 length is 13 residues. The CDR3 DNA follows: TGCAGTGCTCGTACCGGGACTGCCTACGAGCAGTACTTC. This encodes CSARTGTAYEQYF.

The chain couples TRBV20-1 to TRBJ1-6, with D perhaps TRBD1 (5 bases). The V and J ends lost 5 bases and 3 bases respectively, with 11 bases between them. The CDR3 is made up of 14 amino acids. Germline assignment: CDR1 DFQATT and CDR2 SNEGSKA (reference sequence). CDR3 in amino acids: CSAEGRSYNSPLHF. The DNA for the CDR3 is TGCAGTGCTGAGGGACGGAGCTATAATTCACCCCTCCACTTT.

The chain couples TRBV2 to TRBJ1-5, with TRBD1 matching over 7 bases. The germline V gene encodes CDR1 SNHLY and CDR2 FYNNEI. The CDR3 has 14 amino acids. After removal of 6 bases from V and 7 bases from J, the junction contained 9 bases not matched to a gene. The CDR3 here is CASSREKTGQPQHF. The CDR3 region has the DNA TGTGCCAGCAGCCGCGAAAAGACAGGGCAGCCCCAGCATTTT.

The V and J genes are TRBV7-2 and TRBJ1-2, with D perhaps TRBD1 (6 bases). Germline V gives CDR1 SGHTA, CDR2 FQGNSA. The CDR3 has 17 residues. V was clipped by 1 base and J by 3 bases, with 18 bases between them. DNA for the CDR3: TGTGCCAGCAGCTTAGGGCACGGAACAGGGTTGGACTATGGCTACACCTTC. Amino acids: CASSLGHGTGLDYGYTF.

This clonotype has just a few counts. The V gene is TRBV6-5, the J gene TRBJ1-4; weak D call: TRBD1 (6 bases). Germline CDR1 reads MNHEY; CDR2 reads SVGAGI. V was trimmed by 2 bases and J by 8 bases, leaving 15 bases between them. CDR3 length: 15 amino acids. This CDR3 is CASSYVGGYGEKLFF. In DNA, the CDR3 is TGTGCCAGCAGTTACGTAGGGGGGTATGGGGAAAAACTGTTTTTT.

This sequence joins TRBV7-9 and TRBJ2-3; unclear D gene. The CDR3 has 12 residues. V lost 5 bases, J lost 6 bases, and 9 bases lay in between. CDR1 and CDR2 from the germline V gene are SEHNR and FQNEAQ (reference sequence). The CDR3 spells CASSLGDDTQYF. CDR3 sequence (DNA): TGTGCCAGCAGCCTGGGTGACGATACGCAGTATTTT. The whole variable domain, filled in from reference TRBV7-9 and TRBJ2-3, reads DTGVSQNPRHKITKRGQNVTFRCDPISEHNRLYWYRQTLGQGPEFLTYFQNEAQLEKSRLLSDRFSAERPKGSFSTLEIQRTEQGDSAMYLCASSLGDDTQYFGPGTRLTVL.

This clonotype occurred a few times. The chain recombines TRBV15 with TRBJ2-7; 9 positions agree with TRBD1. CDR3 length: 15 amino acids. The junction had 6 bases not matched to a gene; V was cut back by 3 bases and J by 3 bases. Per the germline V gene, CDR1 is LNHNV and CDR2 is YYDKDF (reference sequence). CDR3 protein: CATSSVGTGFYEQYF. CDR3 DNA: TGTGCCACCAGCAGCGTTGGGACAGGGTTCTACGAGCAGTACTTC.